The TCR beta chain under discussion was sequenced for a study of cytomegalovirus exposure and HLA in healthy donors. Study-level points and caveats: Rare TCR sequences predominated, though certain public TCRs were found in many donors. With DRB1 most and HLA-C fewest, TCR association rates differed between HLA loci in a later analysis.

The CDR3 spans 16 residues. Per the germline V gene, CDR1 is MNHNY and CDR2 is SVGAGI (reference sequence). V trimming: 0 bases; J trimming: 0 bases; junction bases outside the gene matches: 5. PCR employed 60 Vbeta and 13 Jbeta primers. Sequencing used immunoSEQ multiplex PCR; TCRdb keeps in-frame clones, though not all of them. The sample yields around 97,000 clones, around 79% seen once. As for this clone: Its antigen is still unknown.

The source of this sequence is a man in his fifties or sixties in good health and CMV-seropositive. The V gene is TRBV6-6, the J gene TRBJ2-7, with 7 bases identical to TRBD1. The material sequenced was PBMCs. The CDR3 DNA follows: TGTGCCAGCAGTTACTCGAGGGGGCGACTCTCCTACGAGCAGTACTTC. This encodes CASSYSRGRLSYEQYF.